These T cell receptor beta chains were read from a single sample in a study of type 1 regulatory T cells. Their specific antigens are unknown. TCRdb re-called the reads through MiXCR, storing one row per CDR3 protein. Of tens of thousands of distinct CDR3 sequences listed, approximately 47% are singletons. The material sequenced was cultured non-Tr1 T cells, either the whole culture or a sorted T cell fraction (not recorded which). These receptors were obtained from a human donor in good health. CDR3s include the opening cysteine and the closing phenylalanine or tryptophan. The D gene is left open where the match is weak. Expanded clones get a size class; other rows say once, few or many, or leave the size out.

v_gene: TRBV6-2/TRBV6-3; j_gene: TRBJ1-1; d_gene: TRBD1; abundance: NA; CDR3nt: TGTGCCAGCAGACCCGACAGGGTCGGGGGCACTGAAGCTTTCTTT; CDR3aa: CASRPDRVGGTEAFF
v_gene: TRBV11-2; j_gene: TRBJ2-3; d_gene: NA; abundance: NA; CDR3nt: TGTGCCAGCCGGCCGGGAAGCACAGATACGCAGTATTTT; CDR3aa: CASRPGSTDTQYF
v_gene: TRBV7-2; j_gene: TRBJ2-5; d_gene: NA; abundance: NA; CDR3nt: TGTGCCAGCAGCCCTAGGGGTGCCGGGACCCAGTACTTC; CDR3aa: CASSPRGAGTQYF
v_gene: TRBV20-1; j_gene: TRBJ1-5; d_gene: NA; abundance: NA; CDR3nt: TGCAGTGCCAGGGTGGGACCTCGCGATCAGCCCCAGCATTTT; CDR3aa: CSARVGPRDQPQHF
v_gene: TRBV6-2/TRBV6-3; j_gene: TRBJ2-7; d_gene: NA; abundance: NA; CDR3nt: TGTGCCAGCAGAAATGGGGGTCTTGGCTTCTACGAGCAGTACTTC; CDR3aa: CASRNGGLGFYEQYF
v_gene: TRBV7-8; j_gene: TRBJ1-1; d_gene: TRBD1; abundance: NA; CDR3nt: TGTGCCAGCAGCTACAGACAGGGGATGAACACTGAAGCTTTCTTT; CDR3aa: CASSYRQGMNTEAFF
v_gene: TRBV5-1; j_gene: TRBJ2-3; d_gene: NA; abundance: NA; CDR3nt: TGCGCCAGCAGAAAGGGGCAGGGCGTGTCAGATACGCAGTATTTT; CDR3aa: CASRKGQGVSDTQYF
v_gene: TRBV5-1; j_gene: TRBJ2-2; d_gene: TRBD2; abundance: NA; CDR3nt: TGCGCCAGCAGCTCGGGACTAGCAACCGGGGAGCTGTTTTTT; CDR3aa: CASSSGLATGELFF
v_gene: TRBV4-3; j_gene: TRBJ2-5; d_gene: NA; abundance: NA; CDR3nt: TGCGCCAGCAGCCAGGGCCGGGCCCCGCTTCAGGAGACCCAGTACTTC; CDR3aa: CASSQGRAPLQETQYF
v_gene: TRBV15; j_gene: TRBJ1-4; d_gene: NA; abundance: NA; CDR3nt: TGTGCCACCAGCAGAGATCCGACAGCAACTAATGAAAAACTGTTTTTT; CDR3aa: CATSRDPTATNEKLFF
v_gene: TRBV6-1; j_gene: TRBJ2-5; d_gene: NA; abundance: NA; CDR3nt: TGTGCCAGCACCCGGGAACACCAAGAGACCCAGTACTTC; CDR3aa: CASTREHQETQYF
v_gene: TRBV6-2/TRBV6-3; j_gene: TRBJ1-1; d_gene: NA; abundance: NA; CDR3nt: TGTGCCAGCAGTTACTCGACCCCGAACACTGAAGCTTTCTTT; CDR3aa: CASSYSTPNTEAFF
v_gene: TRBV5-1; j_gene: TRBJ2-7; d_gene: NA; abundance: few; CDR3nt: TGCGCCAGCAGTAATCCAGGAGCTTACGAGCAGTACTTC; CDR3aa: CASSNPGAYEQYF
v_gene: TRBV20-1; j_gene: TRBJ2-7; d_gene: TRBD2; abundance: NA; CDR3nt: TGCAGTGCCACACCCGGGACTAGCGGGGGTTACGAGCAGTACTTC; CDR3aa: CSATPGTSGGYEQYF
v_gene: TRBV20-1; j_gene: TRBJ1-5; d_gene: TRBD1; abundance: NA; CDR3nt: TGCAGTGCTAGAACGAGGACAGGCCCGAATCAGCCCCAGCATTTT; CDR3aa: CSARTRTGPNQPQHF
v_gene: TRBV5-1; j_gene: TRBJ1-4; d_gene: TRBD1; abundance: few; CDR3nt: TGCGCCAGCAGCTTCGGGACAGCTAATGAAAAACTGTTTTTT; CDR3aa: CASSFGTANEKLFF
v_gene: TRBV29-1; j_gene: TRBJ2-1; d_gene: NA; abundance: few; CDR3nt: TGCAGCGTTGACGACGGGGGCACCTACAATGAGCAGTTCTTC; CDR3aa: CSVDDGGTYNEQFF
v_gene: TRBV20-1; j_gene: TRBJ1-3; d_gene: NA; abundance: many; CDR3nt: TGCAGTGCTAGAGTTGAAAGGGGGATCGGCGGAAACACCATATATTTT; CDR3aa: CSARVERGIGGNTIYF
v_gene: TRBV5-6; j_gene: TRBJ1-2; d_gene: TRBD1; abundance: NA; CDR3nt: TGTGCCAGCAGCTTGGAGGGGGCGCAGCCCACCTTC; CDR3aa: CASSLEGAQPTF
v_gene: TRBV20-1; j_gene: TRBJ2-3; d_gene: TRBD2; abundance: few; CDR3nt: TGCAGTGCTCACCTGGGCGGGGGGGTCACAGATACGCAGTATTTT; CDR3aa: CSAHLGGGVTDTQYF
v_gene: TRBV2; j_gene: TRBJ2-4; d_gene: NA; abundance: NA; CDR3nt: TGTGCCAGCAGTGAACCCAGGGTTGACATTCAGTACTTC; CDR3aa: CASSEPRVDIQYF
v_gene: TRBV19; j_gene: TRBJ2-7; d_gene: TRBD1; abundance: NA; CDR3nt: TGTGCCAGTAGTAGCCCCCCACAGGGGGCTGGGGAGCAGTACTTC; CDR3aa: CASSSPPQGAGEQYF
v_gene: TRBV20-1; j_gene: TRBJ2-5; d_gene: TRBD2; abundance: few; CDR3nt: TGCAGTGCTAGGTCTAGCGGGGGGGGGTTGGAGACCCAGTACTTC; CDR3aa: CSARSSGGGLETQYF
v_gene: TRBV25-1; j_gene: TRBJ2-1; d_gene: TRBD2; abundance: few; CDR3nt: TGTGCCAGCAGTGATACCCGGGGGTTTGGAGCGGGGGCACTCTACAATGAGCAGTTCTTC; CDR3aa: CASSDTRGFGAGALYNEQFF
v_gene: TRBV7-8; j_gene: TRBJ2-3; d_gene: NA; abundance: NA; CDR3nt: TGTGCCAGCAGCTCGGGACAAACTATCACAGATACGCAGTATTTT; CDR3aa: CASSSGQTITDTQYF
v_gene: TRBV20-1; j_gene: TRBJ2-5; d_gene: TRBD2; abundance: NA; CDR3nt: TGCAGTGCTCTGCGGGGGGGCGGTGAGACCCAGTACTTC; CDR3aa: CSALRGGGETQYF
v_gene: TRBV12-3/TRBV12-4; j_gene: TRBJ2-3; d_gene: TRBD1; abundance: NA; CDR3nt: TGTGCCAGCACCAAAGGAGACAGGGACGGAGATACGCAGTATTTT; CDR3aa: CASTKGDRDGDTQYF
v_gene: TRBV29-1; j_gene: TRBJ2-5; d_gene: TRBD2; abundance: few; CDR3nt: TGCAGCGACCGTCAGGGAGGGGAGACCCAGTACTTC; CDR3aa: CSDRQGGETQYF
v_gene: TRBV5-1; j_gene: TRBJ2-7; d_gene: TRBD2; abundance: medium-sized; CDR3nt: TGCGCCAGCAGCTTGGTACCTAGCGGGGGACCAGGCGAGCAGTACTTC; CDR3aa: CASSLVPSGGPGEQYF
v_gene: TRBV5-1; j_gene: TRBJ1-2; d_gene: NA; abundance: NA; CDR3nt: TGCGCCAGCAGCTTGAATACCTGGATGGGTAATGGCTACACCTTC; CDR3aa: CASSLNTWMGNGYTF
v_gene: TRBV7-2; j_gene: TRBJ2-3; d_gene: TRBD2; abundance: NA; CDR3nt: TGTGCCAGCAGACCCAGCGGGGCACGCACAGATACGCAGTATTTT; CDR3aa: CASRPSGARTDTQYF
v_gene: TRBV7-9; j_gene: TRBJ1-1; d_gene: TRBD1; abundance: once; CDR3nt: TGTGCCAGCAGCTTACAAGGGACAGGGATTAATGAAGCTTTCTTT; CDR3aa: CASSLQGTGINEAFF
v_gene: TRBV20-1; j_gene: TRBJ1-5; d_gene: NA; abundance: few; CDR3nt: TGCAGTGCTAGAGATGCGTATAGCAATCAGCCCCAGCATTTT; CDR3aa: CSARDAYSNQPQHF
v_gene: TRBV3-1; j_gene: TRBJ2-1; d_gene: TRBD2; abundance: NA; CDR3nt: TGTGCCAGCAGCCAAAGGGTGGGGGGGGACAATGAGCAGTTCTTC; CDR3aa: CASSQRVGGDNEQFF
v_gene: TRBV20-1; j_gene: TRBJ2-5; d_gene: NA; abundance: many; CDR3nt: TGCAGTGCTAACTTCGGGCCAAACCAAGAGACCCAGTACTTC; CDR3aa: CSANFGPNQETQYF
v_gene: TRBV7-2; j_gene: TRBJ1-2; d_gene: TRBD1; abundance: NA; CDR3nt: TGTGCCAGCAGCTTAGCCCACAGGGGATTCTCTGGCTACACCTTC; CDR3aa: CASSLAHRGFSGYTF
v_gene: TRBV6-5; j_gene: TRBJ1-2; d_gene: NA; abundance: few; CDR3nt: TGTGCCAGCAGTATCCGGGCTGCCTCTAACTATGGCTACACCTTC; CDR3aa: CASSIRAASNYGYTF
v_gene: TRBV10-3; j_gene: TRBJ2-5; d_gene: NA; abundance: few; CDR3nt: TGTGCCATCAGTGACATTATCCAAGAGACCCAGTACTTC; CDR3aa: CAISDIIQETQYF
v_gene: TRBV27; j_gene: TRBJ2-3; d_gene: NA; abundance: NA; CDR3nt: TGTGCCAGCAGCCGACCGAACACAGATACGCAGTATTTT; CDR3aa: CASSRPNTDTQYF
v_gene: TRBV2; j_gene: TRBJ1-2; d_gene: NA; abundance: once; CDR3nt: TGTGCCAGCAGTGAAGCCTGGGGAAACTATGGCTACACCTTC; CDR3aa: CASSEAWGNYGYTF
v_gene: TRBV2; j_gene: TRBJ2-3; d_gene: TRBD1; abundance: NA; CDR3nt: TGTGCCAGTCTACAGGGGCAGAGCACAGATACGCAGTATTTT; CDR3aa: CASLQGQSTDTQYF
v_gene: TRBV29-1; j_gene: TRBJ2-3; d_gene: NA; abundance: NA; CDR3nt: TGCAGCGTAGAGCTGGACAGCACAGATACGCAGTATTTT; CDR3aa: CSVELDSTDTQYF
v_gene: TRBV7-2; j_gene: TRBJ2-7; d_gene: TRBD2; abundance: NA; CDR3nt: TGTGCCAGCAGCTTCACTAGCGGGGGGACGGCCGAGCAGTACTTC; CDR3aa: CASSFTSGGTAEQYF
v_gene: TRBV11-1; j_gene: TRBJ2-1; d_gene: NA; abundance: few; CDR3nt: TGTGCCAGCAGCTTAGGTTTTGGGGCTGCCTACAATGAGCAGTTCTTC; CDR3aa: CASSLGFGAAYNEQFF
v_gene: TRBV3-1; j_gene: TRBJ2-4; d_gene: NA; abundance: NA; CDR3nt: TGTGCCAGCAGCCAAGTTGGAGGGGCCCAAAACATTCAGTACTTC; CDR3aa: CASSQVGGAQNIQYF
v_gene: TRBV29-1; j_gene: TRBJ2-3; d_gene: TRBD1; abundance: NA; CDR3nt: TGCAGCGTTGAAGACAGACAGGGGTGGGCAGATACGCAGTATTTT; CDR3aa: CSVEDRQGWADTQYF
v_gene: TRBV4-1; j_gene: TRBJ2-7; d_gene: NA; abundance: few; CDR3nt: TGCGCCAGCAGCCGAACTAATCAGCAGGGGATCTCCTACGAGCAGTACTTC; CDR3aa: CASSRTNQQGISYEQYF
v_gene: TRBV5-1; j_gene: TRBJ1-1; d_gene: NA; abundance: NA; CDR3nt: TGCGCCAGCAGCGCGGTGGGGGGTCGGAACACTGAAGCTTTCTTT; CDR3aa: CASSAVGGRNTEAFF
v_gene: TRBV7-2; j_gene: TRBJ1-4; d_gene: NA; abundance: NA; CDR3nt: TGTGCCAGCAGCTTAGGAAAGGGCAAACTGTTTTTT; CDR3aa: CASSLGKGKLFF
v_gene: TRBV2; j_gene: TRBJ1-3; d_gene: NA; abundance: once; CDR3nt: TGTGCCAGCAGTGAAATGCTCATTGCTGGAAACACCATATATTTT; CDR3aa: CASSEMLIAGNTIYF
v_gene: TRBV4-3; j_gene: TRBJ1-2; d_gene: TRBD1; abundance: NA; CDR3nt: TGCGCCAGCAGCCAAGATAGGGGGACAGGCTATGGCTACACCTTC; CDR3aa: CASSQDRGTGYGYTF